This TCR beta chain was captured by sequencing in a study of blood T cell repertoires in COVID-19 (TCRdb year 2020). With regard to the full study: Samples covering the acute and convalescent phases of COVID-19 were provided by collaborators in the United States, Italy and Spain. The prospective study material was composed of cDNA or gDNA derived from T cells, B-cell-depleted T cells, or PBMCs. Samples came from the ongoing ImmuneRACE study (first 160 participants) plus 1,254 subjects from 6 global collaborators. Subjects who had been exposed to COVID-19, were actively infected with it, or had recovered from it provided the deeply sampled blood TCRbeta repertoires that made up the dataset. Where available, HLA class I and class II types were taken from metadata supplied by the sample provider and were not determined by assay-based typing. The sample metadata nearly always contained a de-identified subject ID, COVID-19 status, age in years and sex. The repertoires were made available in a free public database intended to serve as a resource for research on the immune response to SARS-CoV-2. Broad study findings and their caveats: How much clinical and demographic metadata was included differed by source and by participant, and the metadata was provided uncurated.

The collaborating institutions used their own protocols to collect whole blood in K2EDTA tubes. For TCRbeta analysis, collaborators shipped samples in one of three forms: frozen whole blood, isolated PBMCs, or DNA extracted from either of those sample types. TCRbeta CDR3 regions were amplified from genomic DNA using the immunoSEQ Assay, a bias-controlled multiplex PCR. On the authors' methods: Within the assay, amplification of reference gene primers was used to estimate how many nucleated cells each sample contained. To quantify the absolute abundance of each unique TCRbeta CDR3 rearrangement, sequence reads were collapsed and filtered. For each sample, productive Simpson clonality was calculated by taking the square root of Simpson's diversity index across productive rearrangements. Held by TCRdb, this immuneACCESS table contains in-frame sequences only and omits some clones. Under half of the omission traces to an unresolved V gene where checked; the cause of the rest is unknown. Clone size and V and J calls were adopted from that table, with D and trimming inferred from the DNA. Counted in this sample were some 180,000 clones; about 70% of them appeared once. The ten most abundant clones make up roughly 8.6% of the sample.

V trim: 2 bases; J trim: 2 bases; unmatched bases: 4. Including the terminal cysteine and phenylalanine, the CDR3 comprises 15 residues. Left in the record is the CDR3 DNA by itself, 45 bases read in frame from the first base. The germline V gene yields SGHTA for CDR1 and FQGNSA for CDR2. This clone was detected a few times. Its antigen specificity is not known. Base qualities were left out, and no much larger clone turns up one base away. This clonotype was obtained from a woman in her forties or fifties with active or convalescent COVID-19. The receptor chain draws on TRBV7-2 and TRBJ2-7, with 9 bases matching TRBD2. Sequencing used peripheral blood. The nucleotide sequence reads TGTGCCAGCAGCTTACAAGCGGGAGGCACCTACGAGCAGTACTTC. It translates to CASSLQAGGTYEQYF.